Listed below are T cell receptor beta chains from one sample, sequenced in a study of beta chain features in type 1 diabetes. The table came from immunoSEQ multiplex PCR; TCRdb's copy has only in-frame clones and leaves some out. The sample includes 300,000 to 450,000 clones, over 9% of them seen just once. The sample comprised central memory CD4+ T cells from blood. The receptors stem from a man younger than 40 with type 1 diabetes. Both conserved end residues are part of each CDR3. A D gene is named only where the DNA matches it firmly. Clone sizes are given selectively: once, few, many, or a class where the clone is expanded.

j_call: TRBJ2-1; d_call: .; v_call: TRBV6-5; clone_size: .; cdr3_aa: CASSYGGLGNEQFF; cdr3_nt: TGTGCCAGCAGTTACGGCGGGCTGGGGAATGAGCAGTTCTTC
j_call: TRBJ1-2; d_call: .; v_call: TRBV11-2; clone_size: few; cdr3_aa: CASSLARSGGYTF; cdr3_nt: TGTGCCAGCAGCTTAGCCAGGTCCGGTGGCTACACCTTC
j_call: TRBJ2-7; d_call: .; v_call: TRBV27; clone_size: .; cdr3_aa: CASSFFSYEQYF; cdr3_nt: TGTGCCAGCAGTTTCTTCTCCTACGAGCAGTACTTC
j_call: TRBJ2-2; d_call: .; v_call: TRBV5-1; clone_size: few; cdr3_aa: CASSLGQTTGELFF; cdr3_nt: TGCGCCAGCAGCTTGGGACAGACCACCGGGGAGCTGTTTTTT
j_call: TRBJ1-3; d_call: .; v_call: TRBV4-1; clone_size: .; cdr3_aa: CASSHPTAIGNTIYF; cdr3_nt: TGCGCCAGCAGCCATCCCACGGCCATCGGAAACACCATATATTTT
j_call: TRBJ2-1; d_call: TRBD1; v_call: TRBV5-5; clone_size: .; cdr3_aa: CASSLSMGQGNNEQFF; cdr3_nt: TGTGCCAGCAGCTTGTCCATGGGACAGGGGAACAATGAGCAGTTCTTC
j_call: TRBJ2-6; d_call: .; v_call: TRBV5-1; clone_size: .; cdr3_aa: CASSDWRPGANVLTF; cdr3_nt: TGCGCCAGCAGCGATTGGAGGCCTGGGGCCAACGTCCTGACTTTC
j_call: TRBJ2-1; d_call: .; v_call: TRBV18; clone_size: .; cdr3_aa: CASSQSDEQFF; cdr3_nt: TGTGCCAGCTCACAGTCGGATGAGCAGTTCTTC
j_call: TRBJ2-7; d_call: .; v_call: TRBV6-5; clone_size: few; cdr3_aa: CASSTRTRGEQYF; cdr3_nt: TGTGCCAGCAGTACCCGGACGAGGGGCGAGCAGTACTTC
j_call: TRBJ2-3; d_call: TRBD2; v_call: TRBV29-1; clone_size: .; cdr3_aa: CSPRGSGRVGTDTQYF; cdr3_nt: TGCAGCCCTCGGGGGAGCGGGAGGGTTGGCACAGATACGCAGTATTTT
j_call: TRBJ2-7; d_call: TRBD1; v_call: TRBV28; clone_size: few; cdr3_aa: CASSGGTGNSYEQYF; cdr3_nt: TGTGCCAGCAGTGGGGGGACAGGGAACTCCTACGAGCAGTACTTC
j_call: TRBJ1-5; d_call: .; v_call: TRBV6-1; clone_size: few; cdr3_aa: CASTFFGPQHF; cdr3_nt: TGTGCCAGCACCTTCTTTGGGCCCCAGCATTTT
j_call: TRBJ2-7; d_call: TRBD2; v_call: TRBV5-1; clone_size: few; cdr3_aa: CASSKAVPSGSSYEQYF; cdr3_nt: TGCGCCAGCAGCAAAGCAGTCCCTAGCGGGAGTTCCTACGAGCAGTACTTC
j_call: TRBJ2-2; d_call: .; v_call: TRBV5-6; clone_size: many; cdr3_aa: CASSPPGTKTNTGELFF; cdr3_nt: TGTGCCAGCAGCCCCCCGGGGACCAAAACGAACACCGGGGAGCTGTTTTTT
j_call: TRBJ1-3; d_call: TRBD1; v_call: TRBV7-9; clone_size: many; cdr3_aa: CASSLTGGPGNTIYF; cdr3_nt: TGTGCCAGCAGCTTAACAGGGGGCCCTGGAAACACCATATATTTT
j_call: TRBJ2-4; d_call: TRBD1; v_call: TRBV28; clone_size: .; cdr3_aa: CASRGTGTNIQYF; cdr3_nt: TGTGCCAGCAGAGGGACAGGGACAAACATTCAGTACTTC
j_call: TRBJ2-7; d_call: TRBD1; v_call: TRBV7-9; clone_size: few; cdr3_aa: CASSFGTGSYEQYF; cdr3_nt: TGTGCCAGCAGCTTCGGGACAGGATCCTACGAGCAGTACTTC
j_call: TRBJ2-7; d_call: .; v_call: TRBV7-2; clone_size: few; cdr3_aa: CASSLAGINYEQYF; cdr3_nt: TGTGCCAGCAGCTTAGCGGGAATCAACTACGAGCAGTACTTC
j_call: TRBJ2-7; d_call: TRBD1; v_call: TRBV14; clone_size: many; cdr3_aa: CASSLGQGFSEQYF; cdr3_nt: TGTGCCAGCAGCCTCGGACAGGGTTTTTCCGAGCAGTACTTC
j_call: TRBJ1-1; d_call: TRBD1; v_call: TRBV9; clone_size: .; cdr3_aa: CASSVDPGGEGEAFF; cdr3_nt: TGTGCCAGCAGCGTAGACCCAGGGGGCGAAGGTGAAGCTTTCTTT
j_call: TRBJ1-5; d_call: .; v_call: TRBV7-2; clone_size: few; cdr3_aa: CASSSDGSNQPQHF; cdr3_nt: TGTGCCAGCAGCTCGGACGGAAGCAATCAGCCCCAGCATTTT
j_call: TRBJ1-4; d_call: TRBD1; v_call: TRBV5-1; clone_size: .; cdr3_aa: CASLIGQGADTNEKLFF; cdr3_nt: TGCGCCAGCTTAATTGGACAGGGGGCGGATACTAATGAAAAACTGTTTTTT
j_call: TRBJ1-5; d_call: .; v_call: TRBV7-9; clone_size: .; cdr3_aa: CASSLSVQGGSNQPQHF; cdr3_nt: TGTGCCAGCAGCTTATCCGTCCAGGGTGGTAGCAATCAGCCCCAGCATTTT
j_call: TRBJ2-3; d_call: .; v_call: TRBV6-1; clone_size: few; cdr3_aa: CASIEGSTDTQYF; cdr3_nt: TGTGCCAGCATAGAGGGTAGCACAGATACGCAGTATTTT
j_call: TRBJ2-7; d_call: TRBD2; v_call: TRBV4-1; clone_size: few; cdr3_aa: CASSPYADSGRSYEQYF; cdr3_nt: TGCGCCAGCAGCCCCTACGCCGATAGCGGGAGGTCCTACGAGCAGTACTTC
j_call: TRBJ2-5; d_call: TRBD2; v_call: TRBV28; clone_size: many; cdr3_aa: CASKRTSGIQETQYF; cdr3_nt: TGTGCCAGCAAAAGGACTAGCGGGATCCAAGAGACCCAGTACTTC
j_call: TRBJ2-7; d_call: .; v_call: TRBV6-5; clone_size: .; cdr3_aa: CASSYGGRGISYEQYF; cdr3_nt: TGTGCCAGCAGTTATGGGGGACGGGGAATCTCCTACGAGCAGTACTTC
j_call: TRBJ2-1; d_call: TRBD1; v_call: TRBV5-1; clone_size: many; cdr3_aa: CASSFDPLGQGVNEQFF; cdr3_nt: TGCGCCAGCAGCTTCGACCCCCTCGGACAGGGAGTCAATGAGCAGTTCTTC
j_call: TRBJ1-5; d_call: .; v_call: TRBV9; clone_size: many; cdr3_aa: CASSVDPAGNQPQHF; cdr3_nt: TGTGCCAGCAGCGTAGATCCAGCTGGCAATCAGCCCCAGCATTTT
j_call: TRBJ1-5; d_call: .; v_call: TRBV29-1; clone_size: few; cdr3_aa: CSVEGAGPPRVF; cdr3_nt: TGCAGCGTTGAAGGAGCAGGGCCCCCCCGGGTTTTT
j_call: TRBJ1-5; d_call: .; v_call: TRBV2; clone_size: few; cdr3_aa: CASSEDLTSNQPQHF; cdr3_nt: TGTGCCAGCAGTGAAGATTTGACAAGCAATCAGCCCCAGCATTTT
j_call: TRBJ2-7; d_call: TRBD2; v_call: TRBV5-4; clone_size: few; cdr3_aa: CATSAWRSGSVGEQYF; cdr3_nt: TGTGCCACCTCAGCTTGGCGTAGCGGGAGTGTAGGCGAGCAGTACTTC
j_call: TRBJ2-7; d_call: .; v_call: TRBV28; clone_size: many; cdr3_aa: CASSAGGSVYEQYF; cdr3_nt: TGTGCCAGCAGCGCTGGGGGGTCGGTCTACGAGCAGTACTTC
j_call: TRBJ2-1; d_call: .; v_call: TRBV11-3; clone_size: .; cdr3_aa: CASSLGSQGNEQFF; cdr3_nt: TGTGCCAGCAGCTTGGGCTCCCAAGGCAATGAGCAGTTCTTC
j_call: TRBJ2-6; d_call: TRBD2; v_call: TRBV9; clone_size: few; cdr3_aa: CASSVPPGLAGAGANVLTF; cdr3_nt: TGTGCCAGCAGCGTACCTCCGGGACTAGCGGGAGCTGGGGCCAACGTCCTGACTTTC
j_call: TRBJ2-1; d_call: .; v_call: TRBV7-8; clone_size: .; cdr3_aa: CASSLDQGGSGLPNEQFF; cdr3_nt: TGTGCCAGCAGCTTAGATCAGGGAGGTAGCGGACTCCCCAATGAGCAGTTCTTC
j_call: TRBJ1-2; d_call: .; v_call: TRBV6-5; clone_size: few; cdr3_aa: CASRVDGNYGYTF; cdr3_nt: TGTGCCAGCAGAGTTGACGGCAACTATGGCTACACCTTC
j_call: TRBJ1-1; d_call: TRBD1; v_call: TRBV5-1; clone_size: .; cdr3_aa: CASSLQGAGAEAFF; cdr3_nt: TGCGCCAGCAGCTTGCAGGGGGCTGGAGCTGAAGCTTTCTTT
j_call: TRBJ2-2; d_call: TRBD1; v_call: TRBV2; clone_size: .; cdr3_aa: CASSRQGANTGELFF; cdr3_nt: TGTGCCAGCAGTCGACAGGGGGCGAACACCGGGGAGCTGTTTTTT
j_call: TRBJ1-3; d_call: .; v_call: TRBV29-1; clone_size: .; cdr3_aa: CSVEDHVGNTIYF; cdr3_nt: TGCAGCGTTGAAGACCACGTCGGAAACACCATATATTTT
j_call: TRBJ2-3; d_call: .; v_call: TRBV10-3; clone_size: few; cdr3_aa: CAIGTADTQYF; cdr3_nt: TGTGCCATCGGTACGGCAGATACGCAGTATTTT
j_call: TRBJ1-1; d_call: .; v_call: TRBV14; clone_size: many; cdr3_aa: CASSRRDSAEAFF; cdr3_nt: TGTGCCAGCAGCCGGCGGGATTCTGCTGAAGCTTTCTTT